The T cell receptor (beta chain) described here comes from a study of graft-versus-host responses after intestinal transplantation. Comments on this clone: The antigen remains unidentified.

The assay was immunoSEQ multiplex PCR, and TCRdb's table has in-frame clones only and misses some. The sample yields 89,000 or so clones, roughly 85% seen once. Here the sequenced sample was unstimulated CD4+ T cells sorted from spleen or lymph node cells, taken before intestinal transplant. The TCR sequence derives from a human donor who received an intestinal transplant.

CDR3 sequence: CASSLDGGQPQHF. As DNA, the CDR3 is TGCGCCAGCAGCTTGGATGGGGGGCAGCCCCAGCATTTT. This sequence joins TRBV5-1 and TRBJ1-5; possible D gene TRBD1, 5 bases. Germline lookup yields CDR1 SGHRS and CDR2 YFSETQ. The CDR3 contains 13 residues. V lost 0 bases to trimming and J lost 7 bases, with 8 bases between them.